A few counts support the clone carrying this T cell receptor beta chain. The antigen remains undetermined. The sample originates from a study of naive and memory T cell subsets. This CDR3 is built from 13 residues. V was shortened by 5 bases and J by 6 bases, with 12 bases between the two germline ends. Per the germline V gene, CDR1 is SGHVS and CDR2 is FQNEAQ. Findings and limits, study-wide: Diversity fell and Gini index rose from naive through CM, EM, EMRA. Over 85% of naive TCR sequences appeared only once, unlike memory subsets. Especially in CD8 cells, naive repertoires contained a few larger clonotypes, possibly CD45RA-re-expressing memory cells. Each distinct alpha or beta sequence counts as one clonotype. The power law exponent of TCR abundance differed between naive and memory cells.

An equimolar mix of two oligonucleotides served as the beta constant-region primer for TRBC1 and TRBC2. Ligated cDNA was amplified by four rounds of PCR with nested alpha and beta constant-region primers and SP2. TCRdb fed the UMI-ligation and nested PCR reads into MiXCR, producing one record per CDR3 protein. The sample gives 90,000 to 120,000 distinct CDR3 sequences, roughly 15% of which show up once; about 3% is in the top ten. The sequencing sample was made of naive CD8+ T cells from blood. The sequence came from a human donor in good health. This chain connects TRBV7-8 to TRBJ2-3; the D gene is possibly TRBD2 (6 bases). As DNA, the CDR3 is TGTGCCAGCAGCCCGGTGGGGAGGGATACGCAGTATTTT. Amino acid sequence: CASSPVGRDTQYF.